Presented here are 26 T cell receptor beta chains from one specimen sequenced in a study of blood T cell repertoires in COVID-19. Repertoires were generated with immunoSEQ multiplex PCR, while TCRdb's copy carries only in-frame clones and drops some. There are 110,000 to 150,000 clones in the sample; over 75% occur only once, and about 5% lies in the top ten. The sequenced sample was peripheral blood. Receptors were obtained from a woman between 50 and 59 years old with acute or convalescent COVID-19.

Notes on this clone: At one of its ends the junction is not consistent with the germline gene, which may arise from a read error. This rearrangement joins TRBV15 to TRBJ1-1; 7 bases fit TRBD1. The length of the CDR3 is 15 residues. Per the germline V gene, CDR1 is LNHNV and CDR2 is YYDKDF (reference sequence). The CDR3 region has the DNA TGTGCCACCAGCCGAGACAGGGCAGGGAACACTGAAGCTTTCTTT. Amino acid sequence: CATSRDRAGNTEAFF.

The chain is built from TRBV10-3 and TRBJ1-5; D remains unclear. Trimming removed 4 bases at V and 3 bases at J, with 10 bases between. The length of the CDR3 is 14 residues. Germline CDR1 is ENHRY and CDR2 is SYGVKD. CDR3 protein: CAISGGSFNQPQHF. In nucleotides, the CDR3 is TGTGCCATCAGTGGAGGGTCCTTCAATCAGCCCCAGCATTTT.

The V and J genes are TRBV7-2 and TRBJ1-1; TRBD1 matches at 7 bases. The CDR3 sequence is 13 residues long. Germline assignment: CDR1 SGHTA and CDR2 FQGNSA. With 7 bases clipped from V and 3 bases from J, the junction kept 5 bases outside the gene matches. CDR3 loop: CASNGQVDTEAFF. The CDR3 DNA reads as TGTGCCAGCAACGGACAGGTTGACACTGAAGCTTTCTTT.

The chain carries TRBV27 and TRBJ1-2; TRBD1 matches 10 bases. After removal of 6 bases from V and 8 bases from J, the junction contained 3 bases not matched to a gene. This CDR3 spans 12 amino acids. Germline assignment: CDR1 MNHEY and CDR2 SMNVEV (reference sequence). The CDR3 nucleotides read TGTGCCAGCAGCGACAGGGGGCGGGGCTACACCTTC. Protein: CASSDRGRGYTF.

This sequence joins TRBV30 and TRBJ1-2; TRBD1 matches 9 bases. The CDR3 runs to 14 residues. The V segment lost 5 bases and the J segment 4 bases; nucleotides outside the gene matches: 8. Germline loops: CDR1 GTSNPN, CDR2 SVGIG (reference sequence). CDR3 sequence: CAWGQGLLSYGYTF. The CDR3 bases are TGTGCCTGGGGACAGGGGCTGTTGAGCTATGGCTACACCTTC. Looking up the rest from reference TRBV30 and TRBJ1-2 gives the full variable domain: SQTIHQWPATLVQPVGSPLSLECTVEGTSNPNLYWYRQAAGRGLQLLFYSVGIGQISSEVPQNLSASRPQDRQFILSSKKLLLSDSGFYLCAWGQGLLSYGYTFGSGTRLTVV.

This clone was counted between two and nine times. The chain has TRBV7-6 and TRBJ2-3, with 8 bases fitting TRBD1. Germline V gene lookup returns CDR1 SGHVS and CDR2 FNYEAQ. The CDR3 is made up of 17 amino acids. The V segment lost 0 bases and the J segment 4 bases; nucleotides outside the gene matches: 9. The CDR3 coding sequence is TGTGCCAGCAGCTTAGCCCCCCAGGGGGCGAGCGCAGATACGCAGTATTTT. Encoded protein: CASSLAPQGASADTQYF. Full variable domain (rest looked up from reference TRBV7-6 and TRBJ2-3): GAGVSQSPRYKVTKRGQDVALRCDPISGHVSLYWYRQALGQGPEFLTYFNYEAQQDKSGLPNDRFSAERPEGSISTLTIQRTEQRDSAMYRCASSLAPQGASADTQYFGPGTRLTVL.

A single count supports this clone. The gene calls are TRBV5-4 and TRBJ2-3, with D perhaps TRBD2 (5 bases). This CDR3 has 12 residues. Between the trimmed V and J ends, which lost 2 bases and 6 bases, there was a span of 7 bases. Germline CDR1 SGHNT, CDR2 YYREEE (reference sequence). The CDR3, as DNA: TGTGCCAGCAGCTTTAGCGCTGATACGCAGTATTTT. Its translation: CASSFSADTQYF.

V usage is TRBV19 and J usage is TRBJ1-2, with a tentative D call TRBD1 (5 bases). This CDR3 is built from 13 residues. Per the germline V gene, CDR1 is LNHDA and CDR2 is SQIVND (reference sequence). Trimming cost V 2 bases and J 8 bases, with 12 bases left between them. The CDR3 region has the DNA TGTGCCAGTAGTATATCCACCTCAGGGGGCTACACCTTC. Amino acids: CASSISTSGGYTF.

The chain is built from TRBV6-2 or TRBV6-3 and TRBJ1-5, with D possibly TRBD1 on 5 matching bases. The CDR3 spans 18 residues. The V gene's germline CDR1 is MNHEY and CDR2 SVGEGT. V dropped 3 bases and J dropped 2 bases, with 20 bases sitting between them. Here the CDR3 DNA reads TGTGCCAGCAGTTATCTTCGGCAGGGAGGCTTGGGCAATCAGCCCCAGCATTTT. Amino acid sequence: CASSYLRQGGLGNQPQHF.

Only one count was recorded for this clone. The CDR3 DNA reads TGCGCCAGCAGCCAATACTTCAGGGGCAGTCAGCCCCAGCATTTT. It is translated as CASSQYFRGSQPQHF. The chain uses TRBV4-3 and TRBJ1-5, with D perhaps TRBD1 (6 bases). This CDR3 region has 15 residues. V lost 2 bases and J lost 6, with 14 bases in between. From germline, CDR1 is LGHNA and CDR2 YSLEER.

Only a few counts were recorded for this clone. This chain uses TRBV4-3 with TRBJ1-1, with 12 bases lining up with TRBD1. The CDR3 is 17 amino acids. Germline CDR1 is LGHNA and CDR2 is YSLEER. With V trimmed by 0 bases and J by 3 bases, 5 bases remained unmatched. The CDR3 DNA is TGCGCCAGCAGCCAAGATGGGACAGGGGGCTGGCACACTGAAGCTTTCTTT. This sequence encodes CASSQDGTGGWHTEAFF.

This sequence joins TRBV28 and TRBJ1-6; 8 nucleotides match TRBD1. The trim removed 3 bases at V and 5 bases at J, leaving 3 bases unmatched. The CDR3 runs 15 residues. CDR1 and CDR2 (germline): MDHEN, SYDVKM. CDR3: CASSLGQDNNSPLHF. CDR3 nucleotide sequence: TGTGCCAGCAGTTTGGGACAGGATAATAATTCACCCCTCCACTTT.

This chain uses TRBV25-1 with TRBJ2-5, with TRBD2 matching over 7 bases. V lost 5 bases to trimming and J lost 5 bases; unmatched junction nucleotides: 20. This CDR3 has 18 residues. The germline V gene has CDR1 MGHDK and CDR2 SYGVNS. The CDR3, as DNA: TGTGCCAGCAGTCTTCCTAGCGGAGCTACGTGGTCCCAGGAGACCCAGTACTTC. Encoded protein: CASSLPSGATWSQETQYF.

This sequence joins TRBV9 and TRBJ1-3; TRBD1 might be the D (5 bases). Looked up from germline, CDR1 is SGDLS and CDR2 is YYNGEE. V was trimmed by 3 bases and J by 7 bases, leaving 8 bases between them. The CDR3 consists of 12 residues. Written as DNA, the CDR3 is TGTGCCAGCAGCGGGCAGGGCAACACCATATATTTT. This codes for CASSGQGNTIYF.

The genes are TRBV18 and TRBJ1-5; D unresolved. The CDR3 runs to 14 residues. V gave up 5 bases and J gave up 5 bases, with 13 bases separating them. Germline CDR1 and CDR2: KGHSH and LQKENI. The CDR3 is CASSWNKDYQPQHF. The DNA of the CDR3 is TGTGCCAGCTCATGGAATAAAGACTATCAGCCCCAGCATTTT.

CDR3 sequence (DNA): TGTGCCAGTAGTTCGATGACGGGGACTGAAGCTTTCTTT. It translates to CASSSMTGTEAFF. This chain joins TRBV19 and TRBJ1-1; D unresolved. Trimming cost V 5 bases and J 5 bases, with 12 bases left between them. CDR3 length: 13 residues. Germline assignment: CDR1 LNHDA and CDR2 SQIVND (reference sequence).

In its sample, this clone was seen once. This chain joins TRBV12-3 or TRBV12-4 and TRBJ2-2, with D perhaps TRBD2 (5 bases). This CDR3 spans 13 amino acids. V gave up 7 bases and J gave up 4 bases, with 10 bases separating them. CDR3 region: CASKSGSTGELFF. The DNA for the CDR3 is TGTGCCAGCAAATCTGGGAGCACCGGGGAGCTGTTTTTT.

With respect to this clone: Germline is not matched at one junction end, which may reflect a read error. This chain links TRBV7-2 with TRBJ2-1, with 7 bases aligning to TRBD1. Germline assignment: CDR1 SGHTA and CDR2 FQGNSA. This CDR3 has 15 residues. This CDR3 reads CASSFGTASSNEQFF. The CDR3 DNA reads as TGTGCCAGCAGCTTCGGGACAGCGTCCTCCAATGAGCAGTTCTTC.

This chain links TRBV7-6 with TRBJ1-5; possibly TRBD1 for D (6 bases). The V gene's germline CDR1 is SGHVS and CDR2 FNYEAQ. Trimming removed 5 bases from V and 0 bases from J, with 14 bases in between. This CDR3 spans 16 amino acids. The CDR3 nucleotides are TGTGCCAGCAGCCTGTCGGGGGGGGCTAGCAATCAGCCCCAGCATTTT. Translated: CASSLSGGASNQPQHF. The full variable domain, completed using reference TRBV7-6 and TRBJ1-5, is GAGVSQSPRYKVTKRGQDVALRCDPISGHVSLYWYRQALGQGPEFLTYFNYEAQQDKSGLPNDRFSAERPEGSISTLTIQRTEQRDSAMYRCASSLSGGASNQPQHFGDGTRLSIL.

The chain carries TRBV5-1 and TRBJ2-7; D gene uncertain. Germline CDR1 is SGHRS and CDR2 is YFSETQ. V lost 2 bases, J lost 3 bases, and 6 bases lay in between. The CDR3 has 12 residues. The CDR3 sequence is CASSLQNYEQYF. As DNA, the CDR3 is TGCGCCAGCAGCTTACAGAACTACGAGCAGTACTTC.

In DNA form, the CDR3 reads TGTGCCAGCAGCAGACAGGGGATCTATGGCTACACCTTC. Encoded protein: CASSRQGIYGYTF. The chain joins TRBV5-6 to TRBJ1-2; the match to TRBD1 covers 8 bases. Germline-derived CDR1 and CDR2 are SGHDT and YYEEEE. Trimming took 4 bases from V and 4 from J; bases not matched to a gene: 3. CDR3 length: 13 residues. Supplemented by reference TRBV5-6 and TRBJ1-2, the full variable domain reads DAGVTQSPTHLIKTRGQQVTLRCSPKSGHDTVSWYQQALGQGPQFIFQYYEEEERQRGNFPDRFSGHQFPNYSSELNVNALLLGDSALYLCASSRQGIYGYTFGSGTRLTVV.

This clone was observed a few times. This chain joins TRBV7-8 and TRBJ2-1, with TRBD1 matching 7 bases. This CDR3 has 17 amino acids. The ends lost 5 bases at V and 4 bases at J; junction bases unmatched: 14. Germline V CDR1 and CDR2: SGHVS, FQNEAQ. The CDR3 here is CASSRINPGGTYNEQFF. The CDR3 DNA reads as TGTGCCAGCAGCCGGATCAATCCAGGGGGAACATACAATGAGCAGTTCTTC.

This clone was observed a single time. This rearrangement joins TRBV14 to TRBJ1-6, with D unclear. V was pared by 3 bases and J by 7 bases, with 4 bases between. The CDR3 totals 12 residues. Looked up from germline, CDR1 is SGHDN and CDR2 is FVKESK. Here the CDR3 reads CASSQRNSPLHF. In DNA, the CDR3 is TGTGCCAGCAGCCAGAGAAATTCACCCCTCCACTTT.

The chain combines TRBV5-1 with TRBJ1-1; 7 bases match TRBD1. The germline V gene has CDR1 SGHRS and CDR2 YFSETQ. CDR3 length: 14 residues. With 0 bases clipped from V and 4 bases from J, the junction kept 3 bases outside the gene matches. CDR3: CASSLEQGITEAFF. DNA of the CDR3: TGCGCCAGCAGCTTGGAACAGGGGATCACTGAAGCTTTCTTT.

The rearrangement joins TRBV2 to TRBJ2-5; TRBD2 agrees at 8 bases. J gave up 3 bases and V 4 bases, and 7 bases lay outside the gene matches. Germline assignment: CDR1 SNHLY and CDR2 FYNNEI. The CDR3 has 15 residues. CDR3 amino acids: CASSGSLAAKETQYF. CDR3 nucleotide sequence: TGTGCCAGCAGTGGATCACTAGCGGCAAAAGAGACCCAGTACTTC.

The rearrangement joins TRBV6-2 or TRBV6-3 to TRBJ2-3, with 10 bases lining up with TRBD2. There are 20 residues in the CDR3. From germline, CDR1 is MNHEY and CDR2 SVGEGT. V trimming: 4 bases; J trimming: 2 bases; junction bases outside the gene matches: 18. The DNA of the CDR3 is TGTGCCAGCAGTTCCCGAATCCAGGCGAGCGGGGGGGGAGCCACAGATACGCAGTATTTT. It is translated as CASSSRIQASGGGATDTQYF.